Below, 5 T cell receptor beta chains from the same sample are listed, as sequenced in a study of T cell responses to AZD1222 COVID-19 vaccine. Assay: immunoSEQ multiplex PCR; the TCRdb copy retains only in-frame clones and omits some. Of tens of thousands of clones in the sample, roughly 85% were seen once. Material: peripheral blood, obtained 28 days after the second AZD1222 dose. These receptors came from an adult who received the AZD1222 COVID-19 vaccine.

The rearrangement uses TRBV2 and TRBJ2-3, with 9 bases matching TRBD2. The CDR3 runs to 17 residues. CDR1 and CDR2 (germline): SNHLY, FYNNEI. Trimming took 7 bases from V and 2 from J; bases not matched to a gene: 13. For the CDR3, the DNA is TGTGCCAGCACCTTGGGAGCGGGGGGCCTCTTCACAGATACGCAGTATTTT. As protein: CASTLGAGGLFTDTQYF. The variable domain in full, completed from reference TRBV2 and TRBJ2-3, reads EPEVTQTPSHQVTQMGQEVILRCVPISNHLYFYWYRQILGQKVEFLVSFYNNEISEKSEIFDDQFSVERPDGSNFTLKIRSTKLEDSAMYFCASTLGAGGLFTDTQYFGPGTRLTVL.

The chain has TRBV4-1 and TRBJ2-1, with 14 bases that match TRBD2. This CDR3 has 17 amino acids. Germline V CDR1 and CDR2: MGHRA, YSYEKL. V gave up 5 bases and J gave up 5 bases; unmatched junction bases: 8. Here the CDR3 DNA reads TGCGCCAGCAGCACCGGACTAGCGGGGGGAGGCCACAATGAGCAGTTCTTC. Its translation is CASSTGLAGGGHNEQFF.

In this sample, this clone turned up a few times. The genes are TRBV7-2 and TRBJ2-3; the D gene is possibly TRBD2 (5 bases). V shed 2 bases and J shed 0 bases, with 9 bases lying between them. The length of the CDR3 is 15 residues. Germline V lookup: CDR1 SGHTA, CDR2 FQGNSA. Written as DNA, the CDR3 is TGTGCCAGCAGCTTACAGGACTTGAGCACAGATACGCAGTATTTT. Translation gives CASSLQDLSTDTQYF.

The chain recombines TRBV4-2 with TRBJ1-1; TRBD1 agrees at 10 bases. The germline gives CDR1 LGHNA, CDR2 YNFKEQ. The CDR3 is 15 residues long. Trimming took 1 base from V and 5 from J; bases not matched to a gene: 4. DNA for the CDR3: TGTGCCAGCAGCCAAGGGGACAGGGGAGTGACTGAAGCTTTCTTT. This encodes CASSQGDRGVTEAFF.

This chain links TRBV6-1 with TRBJ1-5; no clear D gene. The CDR3 contains 16 residues. Trimming cost V 2 bases and J 3 bases, with 14 bases left between them. Germline V gene data show CDR1 as MNHNS and CDR2 as SASEGT. CDR3: CASSEFSRGVNQPQHF. Written as DNA, the CDR3 is TGTGCCAGCAGTGAATTTTCCCGGGGAGTCAATCAGCCCCAGCATTTT.